This T cell receptor beta chain is drawn from a study of molecular identifiers for immune sequencing clone quantification. Study summary: Four portions were sequenced after RNA from approximately 22,000 or 94,000 naive CD8 cells was split five ways in replicates. Study observations and caveats: Clones carrying above 20 RNA copies accounted for over 99% of effector molecules, under 1% in naive cells.

The authors gated naive CD8 T cells as CD8+CD4-CCR7+CD45RA+ for sorting. With respect to this clonotype: Its antigen is unknown. A read error may explain this, as a much larger clone is one base away.

MiXCR, run by TCRdb on the PCR reads, gives a single entry per CDR3 protein. This table holds around 470,000 distinct CDR3 sequences, approximately 25% found once. The CDR3 is 14 residues long. Germline assignment: CDR1 MNHEY and CDR2 SVGAGI. The chain joins TRBV6-5 to TRBJ2-5; D is unresolved. Material for sequencing was naive CD8+ T cells from blood, with Jurkat cell RNA spiked in. Indicated subset: FACS-sorted CD8+CD4-CCR7+CD45RA+ naive T cells. This sequence was found in a human donor in good health. Some libraries in this study had Jurkat cell RNA spiked in. The CDR3, as DNA: TGTGCCGGCAGTTACGAACAGTACCAAGAGACCCAGTACTTC. This encodes CAGSYEQYQETQYF.